The 5 T cell receptor beta chains given below trace back to one sample, sequenced in a study of blood T cell repertoires in COVID-19. The method was immunoSEQ multiplex PCR; TCRdb's version includes in-frame clones alone and lacks a portion of them. The sample lists 250,000 or so clones; around 86% were seen once. The sequencing input was peripheral blood. The receptors derive from a man aged 40-50 years with active or convalescent COVID-19.

The chain carries TRBV5-5 and TRBJ1-2; 9 bases match TRBD1. V trimming: 1 base; J trimming: 8 bases; junction bases outside the gene matches: 6. CDR3 length: 14 residues. Looked up from germline, CDR1 is SGHKS and CDR2 is YYEKEE (reference sequence). CDR3 bases: TGTGCCAGCAGCTTGCCCTGGACAGGGGACGGCTACACCTTC. Translation gives CASSLPWTGDGYTF.

V is TRBV9 and J is TRBJ2-3; D not certain. Germline values: CDR1 SGDLS, CDR2 YYNGEE. The germline V and J ends were trimmed by 4 bases and 2 bases, with 14 bases remaining between them. The CDR3 sequence is 15 residues long. The CDR3 bases are TGTGCCAGCAGCCCATCTTGGGCCCCCACAGATACGCAGTATTTT. Translated: CASSPSWAPTDTQYF.

This clone was seen once. The chain joins TRBV27 to TRBJ1-2, with a weak D call TRBD1 (6 bases). Germline loops: CDR1 MNHEY, CDR2 SMNVEV (reference sequence). The CDR3 sequence is 13 residues long. The V gene lost 6 bases and the J gene lost 5 bases, with 13 bases spanning the gap. The CDR3 DNA sequence: TGTGCCAGCAGGCCGGGACAAAAATATGGCTACACCTTC. It translates to CASRPGQKYGYTF.

The genes are TRBV2 and TRBJ1-2; tentative D call: TRBD1 (5 bases). CDR1 and CDR2 from the germline V gene are SNHLY and FYNNEI. V gave up 4 bases and J gave up 2 bases, with 17 bases separating them. This CDR3 contains 16 residues. The CDR3 region has the DNA TGTGCCAGCAGTGGGTCGGGGGTAGGCAGGAACTATGGCTACACCTTC. This sequence encodes CASSGSGVGRNYGYTF.

This clone is a singleton in its sample. The chain recombines TRBV2 with TRBJ2-7; TRBD1 might be the D (5 bases). V lost 6 bases to trimming and J lost 2 bases, with 11 bases between them. The CDR3 runs to 13 residues. Germline V gene data show CDR1 as SNHLY and CDR2 as FYNNEI. CDR3 coding DNA: TGTGCCAGCAGGAAGACAGCTACCTACGAGCAGTACTTC. This encodes CASRKTATYEQYF.